Listed here are 20 T cell receptor beta chains from one sample, sequenced in a study of control samples from healthy donors and cancer patients. Profiled with immunoSEQ multiplex PCR; TCRdb holds only in-frame clones, not every one. The repertoire holds around 160,000 clones, with 80% to 95% as singletons. The sample comprised blood. The origin of the receptors is a man aged 18 to 30 in good health.

The chain carries TRBV6-2 or TRBV6-3 and TRBJ1-2, with unresolved D. The V end lost 5 bases, the J end lost 2 bases, and 6 bases lay between the germline ends. This CDR3 is 12 amino acids long. Germline assignment: CDR1 MNHEY and CDR2 SVGEGT. The CDR3 loop is CASSPSNYGYTF. Written as DNA, the CDR3 is TGTGCCAGCAGTCCAAGCAACTATGGCTACACCTTC.

A single count supports this clone. V gene TRBV29-1 combines with J gene TRBJ1-3; D uncertain. This CDR3 region has 13 residues. The germline V gene encodes CDR1 SQVTM and CDR2 ANQGSEA. Trimming took off 6 bases at V and 4 bases at J, with 13 bases between the two ends. CDR3 sequence: CSVRGGPGNTIYF. CDR3 bases: TGCAGCGTCCGCGGAGGACCGGGAAACACCATATATTTT.

The J gene is TRBJ2-2, the V gene TRBV10-3; TRBD2 matches at 7 bases. CDR1 and CDR2 (germline): ENHRY, SYGVKD. Germline trimming cut 3 bases from V and 5 bases from J; bases unmatched to any gene: 9. The CDR3 is 16 residues long. CDR3 sequence reads: CAISDHHGAGTGELFF. DNA for the CDR3: TGTGCCATCAGTGACCACCACGGAGCGGGGACCGGGGAGCTGTTTTTT.

The rearrangement links TRBV18 to TRBJ2-4, with no clear D. The V gene's germline CDR1 is KGHSH and CDR2 LQKENI. CDR3 length equals 15 residues. V was trimmed by 0 bases and J by 0 bases, leaving 6 bases between them. As DNA, the CDR3 is TGTGCCAGCTCACCACCGATACCAGCCAAAAACATTCAGTACTTC. It is translated as CASSPPIPAKNIQYF.

The DNA of the CDR3 is TGTGCCAGCATCCCTTCAGGGGGTGCGAACACTGAAGCTTTCTTT. Protein: CASIPSGGANTEAFF. The rearrangement links TRBV28 to TRBJ1-1, with TRBD1 identical over 7 bases. This CDR3 contains 15 residues. CDR1 and CDR2 from the germline V gene are MDHEN and SYDVKM. V gave up 7 bases and J gave up 1 base; unmatched junction bases: 9.

The rearrangement joins TRBV6-5 to TRBJ2-7, with TRBD1 as a possible D gene (5 bases). Looked up from germline, CDR1 is MNHEY and CDR2 is SVGAGI. The CDR3 sequence is 14 residues long. Deletions cut 10 bases from V and 3 bases from J, with 19 bases between. The CDR3 DNA reads as TGTGCCACAACCCTCAGGGAAGCTAGCTACGAGCAGTACTTC. Translating it yields CATTLREASYEQYF.

The rearrangement links TRBV28 to TRBJ2-1; 8 bases line up with TRBD2. The CDR3 loop spans 15 amino acids. J lost 8 bases, V lost 6 bases, and 12 bases had no gene match. Germline assignment: CDR1 MDHEN and CDR2 SYDVKM. The CDR3 loop reads CASRLAGPGYDEQFF. The CDR3 coding sequence is TGTGCCAGCAGATTAGCGGGACCCGGTTACGATGAGCAGTTCTTC.

With respect to this clone: Other DNA sequences in this sample translate to the same CDR3. V and J are TRBV20-1 and TRBJ1-1; D is unclear. Trimming removed 3 bases at V and 1 base at J, with 6 bases between. The germline V gene encodes CDR1 DFQATT and CDR2 SNEGSKA (reference sequence). The CDR3 covers 12 residues. The DNA of the CDR3 is TGCAGTGCTAGTTCGGAGAACACTGAAGCTTTCTTT. Amino acids: CSASSENTEAFF.

V is TRBV28 and J is TRBJ2-7, with 8 bases matching TRBD1. Germline assignment: CDR1 MDHEN and CDR2 SYDVKM. V lost 3 bases, J lost 2 bases, and 12 bases stayed unmatched. The CDR3 has 17 amino acids. The CDR3 protein is CASSFPLDRGLAYEQYF. CDR3 nucleotide sequence: TGTGCCAGCAGTTTCCCCCTCGACAGGGGTTTGGCCTACGAGCAGTACTTC.

The CDR3 is CASRRLGQGRTDTQYF. Here the CDR3 DNA reads TGTGCCAGCCGTAGATTAGGACAGGGTCGTACAGATACGCAGTATTTT. This chain links TRBV2 with TRBJ2-3; 8 bases align to TRBD1. The CDR3 is 16 amino acids. In germline, CDR1 is SNHLY, CDR2 FYNNEI. Trimming took 8 bases from V and 3 from J; bases not matched to a gene: 13.

V is TRBV30 and J is TRBJ1-3; D not resolved. CDR1 GTSNPN and CDR2 SVGIG come from the germline V gene (reference sequence). The CDR3 is 14 residues long. The V gene lost 5 bases and the J gene lost 0 bases, with 11 bases spanning the gap. The CDR3, as DNA: TGTGCCTGGGGAGGTTCGCCCTCTGGAAACACCATATATTTT. Protein product: CAWGGSPSGNTIYF.

This rearrangement joins TRBV10-3 to TRBJ2-2; TRBD1 might be the D (5 bases). The V and J ends lost 4 bases and 1 base respectively, with 7 bases between them. Germline lookup yields CDR1 ENHRY and CDR2 SYGVKD. The CDR3 length is 14 residues. The CDR3 is CAISGDRNTGELFF. The CDR3 region has the DNA TGTGCCATCAGTGGTGACAGGAACACCGGGGAGCTGTTTTTT.

This clone was observed a single time. V gene TRBV18 combines with J gene TRBJ2-6; no firm D call. CDR1 and CDR2 (germline): KGHSH, LQKENI. The CDR3 runs to 12 residues. V was trimmed by 4 bases and J by 4 bases, leaving 2 bases between them. CDR3 DNA: TGTGCCAGCTCACTCGGGGCCAACGTCCTGACTTTC. Encoded protein: CASSLGANVLTF. Using reference TRBV18 and TRBJ2-6 for the parts outside the CDR3, the full variable domain is NAGVMQNPRHLVRRRGQEARLRCSPMKGHSHVYWYRQLPEEGLKFMVYLQKENIIDESGMPKERFSAEFPKEGPSILRIQQVVRGDSAAYFCASSLGANVLTFGAGSRLTVL.

The chain has TRBV10-3 and TRBJ2-6, with D maybe TRBD2 (5 bases). Per the germline V gene, CDR1 is ENHRY and CDR2 is SYGVKD. V lost 3 bases, J lost 10 bases, and 16 bases lay in between. The CDR3 is 15 amino acids. CDR3 in DNA: TGTGCCATCAGTGACGGGAACACATACCTTAACGTCCTGACTTTC. This codes for CAISDGNTYLNVLTF.

The V and J genes are TRBV7-9 and TRBJ2-3; no reliable D call. Germline loops: CDR1 SEHNR, CDR2 FQNEAQ (reference sequence). The ends were cut back, 5 bases at V and 1 base at J, with 13 bases in the middle. The CDR3 consists of 15 residues. CDR3 loop: CASSPADGRTDTQYF. The CDR3 DNA follows: TGTGCCAGCAGCCCGGCGGACGGACGCACAGATACGCAGTATTTT.

The chain has TRBV4-1 and TRBJ1-1; D might be TRBD1 (5 bases). Deletions cut 4 bases from V and 2 bases from J, with 17 bases between. The CDR3 spans 16 residues. CDR1 is MGHRA and CDR2 is YSYEKL in the germline V gene. CDR3 region: CASSPLLEGINTEAFF. The CDR3 DNA follows: TGCGCCAGCAGCCCCCTCCTGGAGGGGATCAACACTGAAGCTTTCTTT.

The gene calls are TRBV7-9 and TRBJ2-1; maybe TRBD1 (5 bases). V was shortened by 8 bases and J by 6 bases, with 11 bases between the two germline ends. Germline lookup yields CDR1 SEHNR and CDR2 FQNEAQ (reference sequence). There are 12 residues in the CDR3. The CDR3 DNA is TGTGCCAGCCCAGGGTACCCCAATGAGCAGTTCTTC. This encodes CASPGYPNEQFF.

The chain couples TRBV19 to TRBJ1-4; weak D call: TRBD1 (5 bases). The CDR3 has 13 residues. The germline V gene has CDR1 LNHDA and CDR2 SQIVND (reference sequence). The V end was cut by 4 bases, the J end by 8 bases, with 11 bases between. The CDR3 DNA follows: TGTGCCAGTAGTAGCGACGGGGCAGAAAAACTGTTTTTT. Its protein product is CASSSDGAEKLFF.

The chain carries TRBV18 and TRBJ2-3; possible D gene TRBD1, 6 bases. CDR1 KGHSH and CDR2 LQKENI come from the germline V gene. V was cut by 1 base and J by 0 bases, with 14 bases left in between. The CDR3 runs to 17 residues. In DNA, the CDR3 is TGTGCCAGCTCACCACAGGAAAGGACAGAAAGCACAGATACGCAGTATTTT. The encoded protein is CASSPQERTESTDTQYF.

In DNA, the CDR3 is TGTGCCAGCAGCCGAGGGGCTTTATCGACTAATGAAAAACTGTTTTTT. Amino acids: CASSRGALSTNEKLFF. The rearrangement uses TRBV5-6 and TRBJ1-4; maybe TRBD1 (5 bases). The V end lost 4 bases, the J end lost 2 bases, and 15 bases lay between the germline ends. Germline assignment: CDR1 SGHDT and CDR2 YYEEEE. This CDR3 comprises 16 residues.